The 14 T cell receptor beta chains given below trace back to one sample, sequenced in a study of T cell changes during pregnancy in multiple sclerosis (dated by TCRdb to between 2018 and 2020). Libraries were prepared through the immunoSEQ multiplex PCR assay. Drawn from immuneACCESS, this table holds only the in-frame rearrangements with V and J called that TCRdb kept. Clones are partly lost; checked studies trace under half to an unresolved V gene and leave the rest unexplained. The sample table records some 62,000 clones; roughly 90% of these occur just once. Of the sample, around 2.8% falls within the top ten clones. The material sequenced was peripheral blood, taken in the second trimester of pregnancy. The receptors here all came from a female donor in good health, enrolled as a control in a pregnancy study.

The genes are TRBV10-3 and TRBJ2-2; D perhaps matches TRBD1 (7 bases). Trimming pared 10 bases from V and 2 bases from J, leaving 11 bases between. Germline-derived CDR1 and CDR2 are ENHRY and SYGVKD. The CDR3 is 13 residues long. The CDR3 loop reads CATRDSNTGELFF. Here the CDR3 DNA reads TGTGCCACGCGGGACAGCAACACCGGGGAGCTGTTTTTT.

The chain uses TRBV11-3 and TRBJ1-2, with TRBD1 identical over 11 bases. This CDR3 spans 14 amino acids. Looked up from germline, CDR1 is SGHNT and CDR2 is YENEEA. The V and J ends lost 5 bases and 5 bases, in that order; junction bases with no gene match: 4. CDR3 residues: CASSVGTGGYGYTF. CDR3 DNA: TGTGCCAGCAGCGTGGGGACAGGGGGGTATGGCTACACCTTC. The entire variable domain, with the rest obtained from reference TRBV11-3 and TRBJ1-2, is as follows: EAGVVQSPRYKIIEKKQPVAFWCNPISGHNTLYWYLQNLGQGPELLIRYENEEAVDDSQLPKDRFSAERLKGVDSTLKIQPAELGDSAVYLCASSVGTGGYGYTFGSGTRLTVV.

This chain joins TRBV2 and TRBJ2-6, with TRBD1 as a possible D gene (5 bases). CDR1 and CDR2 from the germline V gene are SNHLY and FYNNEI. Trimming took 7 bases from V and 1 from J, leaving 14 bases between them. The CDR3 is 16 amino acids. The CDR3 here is CASNRDSLSGANVLTF. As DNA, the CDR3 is TGTGCCAGCAACCGAGACAGCCTTTCTGGGGCCAACGTCCTGACTTTC.

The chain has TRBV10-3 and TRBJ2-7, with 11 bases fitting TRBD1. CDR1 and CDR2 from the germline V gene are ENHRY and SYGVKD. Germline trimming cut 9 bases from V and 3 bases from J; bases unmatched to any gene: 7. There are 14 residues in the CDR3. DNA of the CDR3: TGTGCCATAAGAGTAGGGACAGGGGGCTACGAGCAGTACTTC. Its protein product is CAIRVGTGGYEQYF.

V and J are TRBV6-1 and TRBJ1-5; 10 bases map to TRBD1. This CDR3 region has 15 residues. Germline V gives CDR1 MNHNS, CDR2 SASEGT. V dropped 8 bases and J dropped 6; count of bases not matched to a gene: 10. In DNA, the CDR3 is TGTGCCAGCGTATTCGGGACAGGGGATCGTCAGCCCCAGCATTTT. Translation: CASVFGTGDRQPQHF.

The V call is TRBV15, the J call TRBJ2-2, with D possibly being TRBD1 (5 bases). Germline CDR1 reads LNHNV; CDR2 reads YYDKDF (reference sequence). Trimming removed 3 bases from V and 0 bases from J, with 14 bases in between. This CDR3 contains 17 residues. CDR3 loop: CATSRVRQPANTGELFF. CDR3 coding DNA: TGTGCCACCAGCAGGGTGAGACAGCCCGCGAACACCGGGGAGCTGTTTTTT.

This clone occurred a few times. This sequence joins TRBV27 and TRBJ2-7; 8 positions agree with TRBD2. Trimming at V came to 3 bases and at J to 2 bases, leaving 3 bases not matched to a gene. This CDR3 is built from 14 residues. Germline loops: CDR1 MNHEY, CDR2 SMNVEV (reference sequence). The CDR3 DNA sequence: TGTGCCAGCAGTTTTACTAGCGGACCCTACGAGCAGTACTTC. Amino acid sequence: CASSFTSGPYEQYF.

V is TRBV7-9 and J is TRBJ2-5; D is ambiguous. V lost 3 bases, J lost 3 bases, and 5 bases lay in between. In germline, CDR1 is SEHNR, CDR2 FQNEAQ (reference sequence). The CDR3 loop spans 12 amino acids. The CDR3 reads CASSFGEETQYF. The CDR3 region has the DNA TGTGCCAGCAGCTTTGGAGAAGAGACCCAGTACTTC.

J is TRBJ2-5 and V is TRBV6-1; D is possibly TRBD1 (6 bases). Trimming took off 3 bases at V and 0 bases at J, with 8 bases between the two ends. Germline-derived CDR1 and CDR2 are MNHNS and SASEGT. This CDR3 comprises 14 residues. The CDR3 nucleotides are TGTGCCAGCAGTGACAGGGGATACCAAGAGACCCAGTACTTC. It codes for CASSDRGYQETQYF.

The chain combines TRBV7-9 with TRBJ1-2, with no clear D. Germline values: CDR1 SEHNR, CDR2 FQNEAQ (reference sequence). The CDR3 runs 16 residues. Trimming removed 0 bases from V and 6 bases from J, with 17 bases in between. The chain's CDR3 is CASSLAVQIERDGYTF. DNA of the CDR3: TGTGCCAGCAGCTTAGCCGTCCAAATAGAACGAGATGGCTACACCTTC. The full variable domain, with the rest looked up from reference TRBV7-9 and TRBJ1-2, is DTGVSQNPRHKITKRGQNVTFRCDPISEHNRLYWYRQTLGQGPEFLTYFQNEAQLEKSRLLSDRFSAERPKGSFSTLEIQRTEQGDSAMYLCASSLAVQIERDGYTFGSGTRLTVV.

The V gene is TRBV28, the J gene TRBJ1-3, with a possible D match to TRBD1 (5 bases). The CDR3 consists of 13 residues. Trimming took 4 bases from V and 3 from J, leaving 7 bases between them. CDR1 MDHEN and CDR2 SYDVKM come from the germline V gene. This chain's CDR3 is CASSSGFGNTIYF. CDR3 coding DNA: TGTGCCAGCAGTTCAGGGTTTGGAAACACCATATATTTT.

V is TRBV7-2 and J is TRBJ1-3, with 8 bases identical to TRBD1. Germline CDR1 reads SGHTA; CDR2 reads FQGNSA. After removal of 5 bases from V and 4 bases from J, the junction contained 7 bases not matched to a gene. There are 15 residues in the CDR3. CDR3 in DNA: TGTGCCAGCAGCCAACGGACAGGGATCGGAAACACCATATATTTT. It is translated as CASSQRTGIGNTIYF. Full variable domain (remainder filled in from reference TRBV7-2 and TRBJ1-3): GAGVSQSPSNKVTEKGKDVELRCDPISGHTALYWYRQSLGQGLEFLIYFQGNSAPDKSGLPSDRFSAERTGGSVSTLTIQRTQQEDSAVYLCASSQRTGIGNTIYFGEGSWLTVV.

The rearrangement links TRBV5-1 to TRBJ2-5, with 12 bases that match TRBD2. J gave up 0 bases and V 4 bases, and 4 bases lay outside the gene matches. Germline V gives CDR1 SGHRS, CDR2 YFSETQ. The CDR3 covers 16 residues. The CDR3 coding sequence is TGCGCCAGCAGCCCCGGACTAGCGGGAAACCAAGAGACCCAGTACTTC. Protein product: CASSPGLAGNQETQYF. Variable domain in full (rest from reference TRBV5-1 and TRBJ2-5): KAGVTQTPRYLIKTRGQQVTLSCSPISGHRSVSWYQQTPGQGLQFLFEYFSETQRNKGNFPGRFSGRQFSNSRSEMNVSTLELGDSALYLCASSPGLAGNQETQYFGPGTRLLVL.

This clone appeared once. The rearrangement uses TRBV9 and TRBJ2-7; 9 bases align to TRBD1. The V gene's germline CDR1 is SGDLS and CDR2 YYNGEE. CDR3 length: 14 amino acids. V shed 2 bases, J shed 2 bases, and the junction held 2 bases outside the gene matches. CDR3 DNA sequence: TGTGCCAGCAGCGTGGGACAGGGTCCCTACGAGCAGTACTTC. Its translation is CASSVGQGPYEQYF.